These 27 T cell receptor beta chains originate from one sample sequenced in a study of T cell responses to AZD1222 COVID-19 vaccine. Data came from immunoSEQ multiplex PCR; TCRdb stores just in-frame clones and leaves some out. The table has around 170,000 clones, about nine tenths seen once. The source material was peripheral blood, sampled on day 0 of AZD1222 vaccination. All receptors derive from an adult in good health.

This chain uses TRBV2 with TRBJ1-1; TRBD1 matches 9 bases. With 7 bases clipped from V and 2 bases from J, the junction kept 5 bases outside the gene matches. Germline values: CDR1 SNHLY, CDR2 FYNNEI. CDR3 length: 14 amino acids. The CDR3 is CASTLTGGNTEAFF. The CDR3 nucleotides read TGTGCCAGCACCCTGACAGGGGGAAACACTGAAGCTTTCTTT.

A remark on this clone: Sequence at one end of the junction differs from germline and may be a read error. This chain connects TRBV6-2 or TRBV6-3 to TRBJ1-2; tentatively, D is TRBD1 (5 bases). CDR1 is MNHEY, CDR2 SVGEGT, per germline. The CDR3 covers 12 residues. The CDR3 here is CASSNLRDPTLF. The DNA for the CDR3 is TGTGCCAGCAGTAATCTCCGGGACCCAACCCTCTTC.

This rearrangement joins TRBV28 to TRBJ1-4; D call uncertain. Germline V gene lookup returns CDR1 MDHEN and CDR2 SYDVKM. The germline V and J ends were trimmed by 3 bases and 8 bases, with 7 bases remaining between them. The CDR3 is 12 residues long. Here the CDR3 DNA reads TGTGCCAGCAGTTTTTTGGGAGAAAAACTGTTTTTT. Its translation: CASSFLGEKLFF.

The chain employs TRBV4-1 and TRBJ1-2; TRBD1 aligns across 9 bases. Germline V lookup: CDR1 MGHRA, CDR2 YSYEKL. J was trimmed by 4 bases and V by 3 bases; bases with no gene match: 12. There are 17 residues in the CDR3. The DNA for the CDR3 is TGCGCCAGCAGCCACCTTGGACGGGACAGGGTTTTCTATGGCTACACCTTC. Amino acid sequence: CASSHLGRDRVFYGYTF.

The J gene is TRBJ1-4, the V gene TRBV18; possible D gene TRBD1, 5 bases. The CDR3 covers 16 residues. Per germline, CDR1 KGHSH and CDR2 LQKENI. V shed 4 bases and J shed 1 base, with 13 bases lying between them. Written as DNA, the CDR3 is TGTGCCAGCTCACAGCGAATGAGGGGAACTAATGAAAAACTGTTTTTT. Protein sequence: CASSQRMRGTNEKLFF.

This clone was detected only a few times. The chain recombines TRBV4-2 with TRBJ2-1; 9 positions agree with TRBD2. Germline assignment: CDR1 LGHNA and CDR2 YNFKEQ. The length of the CDR3 is 15 residues. J was trimmed by 6 bases and V by 0 bases; bases with no gene match: 3. CDR3 DNA sequence: TGTGCCAGCAGCCAAGAGGCGGGGGGGCCCAATGAGCAGTTCTTC. This encodes CASSQEAGGPNEQFF.

The chain employs TRBV5-1 and TRBJ1-3; TRBD1 matches at 7 bases. V trimming: 1 base; J trimming: 2 bases; junction bases outside the gene matches: 6. The CDR3 totals 16 residues. The germline V gene has CDR1 SGHRS and CDR2 YFSETQ. The CDR3 region has the DNA TGCGCCAGCAGCTTGAATTCGGACAGGACTGGAAACACCATATATTTT. The encoded protein is CASSLNSDRTGNTIYF. Based on the CDR3 plus reference TRBV5-1 and TRBJ1-3, the full variable domain is KAGVTQTPRYLIKTRGQQVTLSCSPISGHRSVSWYQQTPGQGLQFLFEYFSETQRNKGNFPGRFSGRQFSNSRSEMNVSTLELGDSALYLCASSLNSDRTGNTIYFGEGSWLTVV.

A single count supports this clone. The V and J genes are TRBV6-5 and TRBJ2-3; D is uncertain. The CDR3 length is 14 residues. Trimming pared 8 bases from V and 0 bases from J, leaving 12 bases between. Per germline, CDR1 MNHEY and CDR2 SVGAGI. Written as DNA, the CDR3 is TGTGCCAGCGGCCTGCAGTTTAGCACAGATACGCAGTATTTT. Translation gives CASGLQFSTDTQYF.

The chain employs TRBV30 and TRBJ1-2, with a tentative D call TRBD1 (5 bases). CDR1 is GTSNPN, CDR2 SVGIG, per germline (reference sequence). Trimming shortened V by 3 bases and J by 4 bases, and 18 bases separated the two germline ends. There are 15 residues in the CDR3. The CDR3 sequence is CAWRRGGDPSYGYTF. For the CDR3, the DNA is TGTGCCTGGAGAAGGGGAGGGGACCCTTCCTATGGCTACACCTTC.

The chain uses TRBV28 and TRBJ2-7; weak D call: TRBD2 (6 bases). This CDR3 has 13 amino acids. Germline V CDR1 and CDR2: MDHEN, SYDVKM. V shed 8 bases and J shed 0 bases, with 11 bases lying between them. The chain's CDR3 is CASLRLGSYEQYF. The CDR3 DNA reads as TGTGCCAGCCTCAGACTAGGCTCCTACGAGCAGTACTTC.

The rearrangement uses TRBV9 and TRBJ2-1; a weak D match, TRBD1 (6 bases). V lost 3 bases to trimming and J lost 0 bases, with 10 bases between them. Germline CDR1 SGDLS, CDR2 YYNGEE. This CDR3 contains 15 residues. CDR3 residues: CASSATDSSYNEQFF. The CDR3 nucleotides are TGTGCCAGCAGCGCGACGGACAGCTCCTACAATGAGCAGTTCTTC.

Notes on this clone: The sample contains more than one DNA sequence encoding this CDR3. The V call is TRBV19, the J call TRBJ1-1, with D tentatively TRBD1 (5 bases). This CDR3 contains 13 residues. Germline CDR1 LNHDA, CDR2 SQIVND (reference sequence). V was shortened by 3 bases and J by 3 bases, with 8 bases between the two germline ends. CDR3 sequence reads: CASSISRDTEAFF. The CDR3 bases are TGTGCCAGTAGTATTTCCAGGGACACTGAAGCTTTCTTT.

This clone was observed once. The gene calls are TRBV6-5 and TRBJ2-5, with 8 bases identical to TRBD1. The CDR3 contains 15 residues. Germline V gives CDR1 MNHEY, CDR2 SVGAGI. V lost 3 bases and J lost 5; bases outside the gene matches: 8. The CDR3 DNA follows: TGTGCCAGCAGTTATTCGGACAGGGAAGGGGAGACCCAGTACTTC. Translating it yields CASSYSDREGETQYF.

This chain links TRBV28 with TRBJ2-7, with a possible D match to TRBD1 (6 bases). Germline V gene data show CDR1 as MDHEN and CDR2 as SYDVKM. The V and J ends lost 7 bases and 2 bases respectively, with 12 bases between them. CDR3 length equals 13 residues. In DNA form, the CDR3 reads TGTGCCAGCAACCCAGGACAGACCTACGAGCAGTACTTC. Translated: CASNPGQTYEQYF. The whole variable domain, filled in from reference TRBV28 and TRBJ2-7, reads DVKVTQSSRYLVKRTGEKVFLECVQDMDHENMFWYRQDPGLGLRLIYFSYDVKMKEKGDIPEGYSVSREKKERFSLILESASTNQTSMYLCASNPGQTYEQYFGPGTRLTVT.

The V gene is TRBV3-1 (or the pseudogene TRBV3-2), the J gene TRBJ1-5, with D possibly TRBD1 on 6 matching bases. Germline CDR1 LGHDT, CDR2 YNNKEL (reference sequence). The CDR3 has 14 amino acids. V was pared by 1 base and J by 7 bases, with 11 bases between. The chain's CDR3 is CASSQAGEDQPQHF. Here the CDR3 DNA reads TGTGCCAGCAGCCAAGCAGGGGAGGACCAGCCCCAGCATTTT.

The chain carries TRBV7-2 and TRBJ2-3; D is unclear. Germline lookup yields CDR1 SGHTA and CDR2 FQGNSA. Trimming stripped 1 base from V and 4 bases from J, with 12 bases between. The CDR3 is made up of 15 amino acids. CDR3 region: CASSLVVAGSDTQYF. In DNA, the CDR3 is TGTGCCAGCAGCTTAGTTGTTGCAGGATCAGATACGCAGTATTTT.

The chain couples TRBV2 to TRBJ1-2; D possibly corresponds to TRBD1 (5 bases). The germline gives CDR1 SNHLY, CDR2 FYNNEI. Trimming left V 6 bases short and J 5 bases short, with 13 bases between. The CDR3 length is 13 residues. CDR3 region: CASSLSGRYGYTF. CDR3 DNA: TGTGCCAGCAGCCTCTCAGGGAGGTATGGCTACACCTTC.

The chain is built from TRBV9 and TRBJ2-3; 9 positions match TRBD2. The V gene's germline CDR1 is SGDLS and CDR2 YYNGEE. V shed 6 bases, J shed 2 bases, and the junction held 4 bases outside the gene matches. The CDR3 runs to 14 residues. CDR3 protein: CASKAGGTTDTQYF. The CDR3 nucleotides are TGTGCCAGCAAGGCGGGGGGGACCACAGATACGCAGTATTTT.

V is TRBV7-2 and J is TRBJ2-5, with 11 positions matching TRBD2. The CDR3 has 16 amino acids. J gave up 2 bases and V 2 bases, and 4 bases lay outside the gene matches. CDR1 and CDR2 from the germline V gene are SGHTA and FQGNSA. CDR3 nucleotides: TGTGCCAGCAGCTTACGACTAGCGGGGAGTCAAGAGACCCAGTACTTC. Translated: CASSLRLAGSQETQYF.

The rearrangement uses TRBV5-1 and TRBJ2-5, with TRBD2 as a possible D gene (6 bases). In germline, CDR1 is SGHRS, CDR2 YFSETQ. Trimming took 4 bases from V and 3 from J, leaving 10 bases between them. The length of the CDR3 is 13 residues. The CDR3 DNA sequence: TGCGCCAGCAGCCCCGGGGAGGAAGAGACCCAGTACTTC. This encodes CASSPGEEETQYF.

The rearrangement joins TRBV18 to TRBJ1-5, with D hard to call. This CDR3 has 14 amino acids. The germline V gene has CDR1 KGHSH and CDR2 LQKENI. The V gene lost 2 bases and the J gene lost 5 bases, with 10 bases spanning the gap. The CDR3, as DNA: TGTGCCAGCTCACCATACGGCCGGGATCAGCCCCAGCATTTT. This sequence encodes CASSPYGRDQPQHF.

The V and J genes are TRBV7-2 and TRBJ1-5; D perhaps matches TRBD1 (6 bases). The CDR3 runs to 14 residues. Germline CDR1 and CDR2: SGHTA and FQGNSA. V lost 5 bases and J 7 bases, leaving 15 bases between the germline ends. The CDR3 region has the DNA TGTGCCAGCAGCCAACAGGGCGAAGGCCAGCCCCAGCATTTT. Translating gives CASSQQGEGQPQHF. The variable domain in full, with the rest retrieved from reference TRBV7-2 and TRBJ1-5, is GAGVSQSPSNKVTEKGKDVELRCDPISGHTALYWYRQSLGQGLEFLIYFQGNSAPDKSGLPSDRFSAERTGGSVSTLTIQRTQQEDSAVYLCASSQQGEGQPQHFGDGTRLSIL.

The V call is TRBV7-9, the J call TRBJ1-2; no firm D call. Trimming took 0 bases from V and 4 from J, leaving 9 bases between them. CDR3 size: 14 residues. In germline, CDR1 is SEHNR, CDR2 FQNEAQ (reference sequence). As DNA, the CDR3 is TGTGCCAGCAGCTTAGCGGACGGACCCTATGGCTACACCTTC. This translates into CASSLADGPYGYTF.

V usage is TRBV19 and J usage is TRBJ1-2, with TRBD1 as a possible D gene (6 bases). V shed 6 bases and J shed 1 base, with 15 bases lying between them. In germline, CDR1 is LNHDA, CDR2 SQIVND (reference sequence). The CDR3 extends over 15 amino acids. This CDR3 is CASRIGTFHNYGYTF. The CDR3, as DNA: TGTGCCAGTAGGATCGGGACATTCCATAACTATGGCTACACCTTC.

CDR3: CASSYSGVGTDTQYF. The CDR3 coding sequence is TGTGCCAGCAGTTACTCGGGGGTGGGCACAGATACGCAGTATTTT. This chain joins TRBV6-5 and TRBJ2-3, with D perhaps matching TRBD1 or TRBD2 (5 bases each). This CDR3 comprises 15 residues. CDR1 and CDR2 from the germline V gene are MNHEY and SVGAGI. V shed 0 bases and J shed 1 base, with 8 bases lying between them.

With regard to this clone: At one end the junction does not follow the germline gene, possibly because of a read error. This chain links TRBV5-4 with TRBJ2-5, with D possibly matching TRBD1 (6 bases). The CDR3 spans 14 residues. Germline CDR1 and CDR2: SGHNT and YYREEE (reference sequence). CDR3 DNA sequence: TGTGCCAGCAGCCCCACCAGGGGCCAACAGACCCAGTACTTC. Amino acids: CASSPTRGQQTQYF.

The rearrangement links TRBV24-1 to TRBJ1-2; D uncertain. There are 13 residues in the CDR3. Germline V gene lookup returns CDR1 KGHDR and CDR2 SFDVKD. The V end was cut by 4 bases, the J end by 3 bases, with 8 bases between. CDR3 loop: CATSERRHYGYTF. The CDR3 DNA follows: TGTGCCACCAGTGAAAGGAGGCACTATGGCTACACCTTC.